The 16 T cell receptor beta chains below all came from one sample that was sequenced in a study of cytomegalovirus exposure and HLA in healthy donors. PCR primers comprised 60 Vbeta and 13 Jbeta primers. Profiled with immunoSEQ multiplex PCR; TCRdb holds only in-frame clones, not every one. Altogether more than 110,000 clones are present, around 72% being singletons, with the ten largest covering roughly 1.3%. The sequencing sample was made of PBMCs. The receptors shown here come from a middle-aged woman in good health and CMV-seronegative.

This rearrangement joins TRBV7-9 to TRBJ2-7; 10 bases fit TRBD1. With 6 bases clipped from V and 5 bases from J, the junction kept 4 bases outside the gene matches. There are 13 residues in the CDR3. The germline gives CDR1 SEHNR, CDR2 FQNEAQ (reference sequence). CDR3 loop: CASSLGQGNEQYV. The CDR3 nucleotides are TGTGCCAGCAGTTTGGGACAGGGGAACGAGCAGTACGTC.

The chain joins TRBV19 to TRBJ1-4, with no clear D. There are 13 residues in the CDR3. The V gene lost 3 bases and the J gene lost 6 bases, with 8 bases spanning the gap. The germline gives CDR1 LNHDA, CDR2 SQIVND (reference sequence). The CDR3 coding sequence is TGTGCCAGTAGTATCGGAGGACATGAAAAACTGTTTTTT. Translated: CASSIGGHEKLFF. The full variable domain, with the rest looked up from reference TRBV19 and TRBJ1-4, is DGGITQSPKYLFRKEGQNVTLSCEQNLNHDAMYWYRQDPGQGLRLIYYSQIVNDFQKGDIAEGYSVSREKKESFPLTVTSAQKNPTAFYLCASSIGGHEKLFFGSGTQLSVL.

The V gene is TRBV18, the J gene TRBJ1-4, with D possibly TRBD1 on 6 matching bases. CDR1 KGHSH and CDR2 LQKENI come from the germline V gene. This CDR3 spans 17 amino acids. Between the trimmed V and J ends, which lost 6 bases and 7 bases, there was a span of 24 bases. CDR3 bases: TGTGCCAGCTCCAATACATACCAACAGGGTTTCGTTGAAAAACTGTTTTTT. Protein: CASSNTYQQGFVEKLFF. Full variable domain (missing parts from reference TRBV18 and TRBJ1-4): NAGVMQNPRHLVRRRGQEARLRCSPMKGHSHVYWYRQLPEEGLKFMVYLQKENIIDESGMPKERFSAEFPKEGPSILRIQQVVRGDSAAYFCASSNTYQQGFVEKLFFGSGTQLSVL.

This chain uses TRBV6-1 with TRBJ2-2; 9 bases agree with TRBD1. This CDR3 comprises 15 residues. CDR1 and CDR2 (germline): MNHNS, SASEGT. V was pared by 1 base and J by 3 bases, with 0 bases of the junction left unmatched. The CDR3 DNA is TGTGCCAGCAGTGAAGGGACAGGGGACACCGGGGAGCTGTTTTTT. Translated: CASSEGTGDTGELFF.

CDR3 bases: TGCGCCAGCAGCCAGGGACTAGCGGACAATGAGCAGTTCTTC. Its protein is CASSQGLADNEQFF. V is TRBV5-1 and J is TRBJ2-1, with 11 bases that match TRBD2. With 4 bases clipped from V and 5 bases from J, the junction kept 2 bases outside the gene matches. The CDR3 covers 14 residues. Germline loops: CDR1 SGHRS, CDR2 YFSETQ.

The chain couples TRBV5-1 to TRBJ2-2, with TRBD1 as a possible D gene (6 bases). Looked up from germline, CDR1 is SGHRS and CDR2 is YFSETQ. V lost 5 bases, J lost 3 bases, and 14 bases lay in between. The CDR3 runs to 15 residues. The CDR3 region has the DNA TGCGCCAGCAGTTCTCAGGGGCCGGACACCGGGGAGCTGTTTTTT. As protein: CASSSQGPDTGELFF.

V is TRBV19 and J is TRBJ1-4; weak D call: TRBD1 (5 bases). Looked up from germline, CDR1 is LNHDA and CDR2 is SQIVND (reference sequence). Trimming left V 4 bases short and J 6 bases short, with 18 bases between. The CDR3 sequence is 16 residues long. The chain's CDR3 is CASSTRIDSYYEKLFF. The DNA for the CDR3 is TGTGCCAGTAGTACCCGGATAGACAGTTACTATGAAAAACTGTTTTTT.

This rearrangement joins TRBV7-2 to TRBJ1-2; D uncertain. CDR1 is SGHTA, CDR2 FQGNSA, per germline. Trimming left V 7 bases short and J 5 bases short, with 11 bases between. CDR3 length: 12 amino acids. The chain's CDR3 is CASTRGGYGYTF. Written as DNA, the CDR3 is TGTGCCAGCACCCGCGGCGGGTATGGCTACACCTTC.

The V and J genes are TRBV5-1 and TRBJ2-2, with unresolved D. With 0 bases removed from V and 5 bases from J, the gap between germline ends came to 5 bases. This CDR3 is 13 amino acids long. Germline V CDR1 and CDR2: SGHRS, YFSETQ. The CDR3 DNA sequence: TGCGCCAGCAGCTTGGTAGTTACCGGGGAGCTGTTTTTT. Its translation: CASSLVVTGELFF.

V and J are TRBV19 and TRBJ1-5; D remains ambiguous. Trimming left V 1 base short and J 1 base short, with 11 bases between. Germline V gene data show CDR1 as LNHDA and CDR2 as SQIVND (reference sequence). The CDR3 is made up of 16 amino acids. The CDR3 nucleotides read TGTGCCAGTAGTATAGGAGGGAGTCGGAGCAATCAGCCCCAGCATTTT. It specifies CASSIGGSRSNQPQHF.

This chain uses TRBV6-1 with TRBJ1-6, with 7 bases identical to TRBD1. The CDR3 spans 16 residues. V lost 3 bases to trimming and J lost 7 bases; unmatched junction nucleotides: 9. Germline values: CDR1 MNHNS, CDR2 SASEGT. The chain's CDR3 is CASSDSRGFLNSPLHF. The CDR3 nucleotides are TGTGCCAGCAGTGATTCCAGGGGGTTTTTAAATTCACCCCTCCACTTT.

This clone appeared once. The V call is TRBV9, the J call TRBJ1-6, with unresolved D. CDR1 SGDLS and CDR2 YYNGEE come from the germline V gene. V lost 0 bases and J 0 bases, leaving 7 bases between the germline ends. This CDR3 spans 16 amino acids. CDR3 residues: CASSVDRSSYNSPLHF. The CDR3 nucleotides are TGTGCCAGCAGCGTAGATCGTAGCTCCTATAATTCACCCCTCCACTTT.

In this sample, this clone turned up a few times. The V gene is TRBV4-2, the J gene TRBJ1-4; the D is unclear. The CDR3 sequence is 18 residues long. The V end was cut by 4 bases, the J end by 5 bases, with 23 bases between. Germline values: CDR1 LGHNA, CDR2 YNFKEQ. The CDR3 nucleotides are TGTGCCAGCAGCCTCCGGGGAGCAGGCGAGGGAGAGAATGAAAAACTGTTTTTT. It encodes CASSLRGAGEGENEKLFF.

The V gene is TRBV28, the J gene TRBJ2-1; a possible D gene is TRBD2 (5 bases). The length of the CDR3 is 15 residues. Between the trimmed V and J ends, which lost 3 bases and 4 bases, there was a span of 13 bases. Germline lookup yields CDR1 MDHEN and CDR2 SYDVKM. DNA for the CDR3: TGTGCCAGCAGTTTCTTGGACTTACAATACAATGAGCAGTTCTTC. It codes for CASSFLDLQYNEQFF.

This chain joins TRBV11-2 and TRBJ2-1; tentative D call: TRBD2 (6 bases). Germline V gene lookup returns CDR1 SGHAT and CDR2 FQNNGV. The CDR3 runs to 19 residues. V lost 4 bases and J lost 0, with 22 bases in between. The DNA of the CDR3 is TGTGCCAGCAGCTCCCCCTCTTTTGCGGGGCCGAGCTCCTACAATGAGCAGTTCTTC. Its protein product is CASSSPSFAGPSSYNEQFF.

This chain's CDR3 is CASSLGAGEPEAFF. Written as DNA, the CDR3 is TGTGCCAGCAGCTTGGGGGCGGGAGAACCCGAAGCTTTCTTT. V and J are TRBV5-4 and TRBJ1-1, with D unresolved. Trimming cost V 0 bases and J 8 bases, with 14 bases left between them. Germline loops: CDR1 SGHNT, CDR2 YYREEE (reference sequence). This CDR3 has 14 amino acids.